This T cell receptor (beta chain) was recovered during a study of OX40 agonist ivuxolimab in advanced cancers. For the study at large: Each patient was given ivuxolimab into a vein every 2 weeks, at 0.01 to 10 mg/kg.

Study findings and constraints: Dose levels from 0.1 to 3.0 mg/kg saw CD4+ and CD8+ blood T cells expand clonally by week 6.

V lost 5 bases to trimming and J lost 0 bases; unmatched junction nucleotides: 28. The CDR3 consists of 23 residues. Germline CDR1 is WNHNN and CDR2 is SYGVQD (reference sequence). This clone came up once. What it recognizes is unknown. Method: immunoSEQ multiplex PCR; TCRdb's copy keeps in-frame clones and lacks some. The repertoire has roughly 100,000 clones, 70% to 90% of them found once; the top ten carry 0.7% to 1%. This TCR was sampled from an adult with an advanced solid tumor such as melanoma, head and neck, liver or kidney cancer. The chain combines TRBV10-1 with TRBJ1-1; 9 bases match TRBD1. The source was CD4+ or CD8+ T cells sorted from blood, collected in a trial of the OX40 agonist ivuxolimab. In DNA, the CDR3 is TGCGCCAGCAGTCAACCGCAGGGACAGGGCATTTCCAACCGAACACCTCTGAACACTGAAGCTTTCTTT. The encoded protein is CASSQPQGQGISNRTPLNTEAFF.